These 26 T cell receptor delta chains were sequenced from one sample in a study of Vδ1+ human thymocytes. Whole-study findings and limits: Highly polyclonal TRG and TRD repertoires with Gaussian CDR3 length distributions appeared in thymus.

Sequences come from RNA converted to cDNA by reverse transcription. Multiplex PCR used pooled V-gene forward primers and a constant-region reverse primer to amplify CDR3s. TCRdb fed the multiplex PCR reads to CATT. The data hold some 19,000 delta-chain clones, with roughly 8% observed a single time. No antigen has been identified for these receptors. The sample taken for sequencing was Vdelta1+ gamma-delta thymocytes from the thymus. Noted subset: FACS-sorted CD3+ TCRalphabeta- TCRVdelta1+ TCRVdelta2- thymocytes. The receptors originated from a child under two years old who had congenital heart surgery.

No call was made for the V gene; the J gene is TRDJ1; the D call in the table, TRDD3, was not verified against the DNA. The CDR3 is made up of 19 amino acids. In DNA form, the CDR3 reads TGTGCTCTTGGGGAATTTGGCCCAAAGGGGATACGCCGGCCCTGTAAGCTCATCTTT. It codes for CALGEFGPKGIRRPCKLIF.

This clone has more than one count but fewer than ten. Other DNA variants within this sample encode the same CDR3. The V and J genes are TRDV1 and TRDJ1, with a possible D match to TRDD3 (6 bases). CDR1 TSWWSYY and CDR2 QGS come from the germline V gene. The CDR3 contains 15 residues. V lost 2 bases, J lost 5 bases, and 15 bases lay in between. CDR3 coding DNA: TGTGCTCTTGGGGAATTCTCCCCGGGGGAGGATAAACTCATCTTT. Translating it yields CALGEFSPGEDKLIF.

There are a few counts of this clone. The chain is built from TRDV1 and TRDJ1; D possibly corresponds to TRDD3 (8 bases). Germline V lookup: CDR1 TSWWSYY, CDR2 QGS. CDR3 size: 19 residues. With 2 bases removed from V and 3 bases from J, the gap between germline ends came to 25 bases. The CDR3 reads CALGEKRSSYRGGSDKLIF. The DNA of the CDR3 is TGTGCTCTTGGGGAAAAACGGAGTTCCTACCGTGGGGGATCCGATAAACTCATCTTT.

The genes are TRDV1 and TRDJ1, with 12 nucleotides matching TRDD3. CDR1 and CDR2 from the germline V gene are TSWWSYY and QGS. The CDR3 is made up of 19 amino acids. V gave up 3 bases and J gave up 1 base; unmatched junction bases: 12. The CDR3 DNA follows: TGTGCTCTTGGGGACGATCCTATGCTGGGGGATACGACCACCGATAAACTCATCTTT. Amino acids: CALGDDPMLGDTTTDKLIF.

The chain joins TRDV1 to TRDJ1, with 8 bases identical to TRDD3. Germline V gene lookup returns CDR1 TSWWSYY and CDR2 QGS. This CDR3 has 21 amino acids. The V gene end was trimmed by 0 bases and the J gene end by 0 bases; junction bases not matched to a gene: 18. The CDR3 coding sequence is TGTGCTCTTGGGGAACTTCCCCTCTCCTTACTGGGGGGTTCGTACACCGATAAACTCATCTTT. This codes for CALGELPLSLLGGSYTDKLIF.

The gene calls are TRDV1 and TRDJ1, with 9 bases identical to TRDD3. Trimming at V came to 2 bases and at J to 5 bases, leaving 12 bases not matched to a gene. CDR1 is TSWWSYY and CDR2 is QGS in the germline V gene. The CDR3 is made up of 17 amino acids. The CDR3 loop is CALGEDRGWGIQDKLIF. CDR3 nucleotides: TGTGCTCTTGGGGAAGATCGAGGCTGGGGGATCCAGGATAAACTCATCTTT.

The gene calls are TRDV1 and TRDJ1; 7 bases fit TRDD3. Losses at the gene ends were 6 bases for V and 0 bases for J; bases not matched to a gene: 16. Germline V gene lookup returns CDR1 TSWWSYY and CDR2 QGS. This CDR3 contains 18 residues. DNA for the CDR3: TGTGCTCTTGGAAGGTTTGGAGGATACGCCTTTCACACCGATAAACTCATCTTT. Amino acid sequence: CALGRFGGYAFHTDKLIF.

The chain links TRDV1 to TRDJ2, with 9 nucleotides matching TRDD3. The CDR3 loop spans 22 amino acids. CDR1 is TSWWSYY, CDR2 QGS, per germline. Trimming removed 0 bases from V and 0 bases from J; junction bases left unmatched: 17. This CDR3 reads CALGELGSSPSTGGALTAQLFF. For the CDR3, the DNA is TGTGCTCTTGGGGAACTCGGGTCTTCCCCGTCTACTGGGGGAGCTTTGACAGCACAACTCTTCTTT.

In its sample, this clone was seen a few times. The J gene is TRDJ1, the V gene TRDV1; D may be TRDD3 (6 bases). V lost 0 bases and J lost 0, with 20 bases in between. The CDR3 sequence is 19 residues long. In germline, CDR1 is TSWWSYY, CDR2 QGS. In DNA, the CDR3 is TGTGCTCTTGGGGAACTCCCTCTAAAAGCTGGGGTCTACACCGATAAACTCATCTTT. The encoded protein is CALGELPLKAGVYTDKLIF.

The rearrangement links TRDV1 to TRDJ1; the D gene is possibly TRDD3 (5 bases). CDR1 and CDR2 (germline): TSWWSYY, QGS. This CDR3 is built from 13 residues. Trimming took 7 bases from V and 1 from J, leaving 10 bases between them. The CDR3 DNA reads TGTGCTCTTGTACTGGTGGGCACCGATAAACTCATCTTT. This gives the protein CALVLVGTDKLIF.

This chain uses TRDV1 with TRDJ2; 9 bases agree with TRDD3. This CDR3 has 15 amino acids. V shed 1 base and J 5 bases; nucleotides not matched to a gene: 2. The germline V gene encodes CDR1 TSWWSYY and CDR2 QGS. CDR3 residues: CALGEPGGYTAQLFF. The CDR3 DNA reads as TGTGCTCTTGGGGAACCGGGGGGATACACAGCACAACTCTTCTTT.

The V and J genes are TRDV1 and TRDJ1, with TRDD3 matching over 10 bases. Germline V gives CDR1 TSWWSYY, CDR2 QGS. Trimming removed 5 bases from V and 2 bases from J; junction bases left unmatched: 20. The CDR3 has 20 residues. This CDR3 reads CALGNPPSRSYWGITDKLIF. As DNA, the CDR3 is TGTGCTCTTGGGAACCCCCCAAGCCGGTCGTACTGGGGGATTACCGATAAACTCATCTTT.

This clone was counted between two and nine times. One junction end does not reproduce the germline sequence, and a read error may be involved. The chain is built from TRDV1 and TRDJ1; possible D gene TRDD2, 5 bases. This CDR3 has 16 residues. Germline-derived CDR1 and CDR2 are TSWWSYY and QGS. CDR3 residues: CALGEGFLPYTDELIF. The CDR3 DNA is TGTGCTCTTGGGGAAGGGTTCCTCCCGTACACCGATGAACTCATCTTT.

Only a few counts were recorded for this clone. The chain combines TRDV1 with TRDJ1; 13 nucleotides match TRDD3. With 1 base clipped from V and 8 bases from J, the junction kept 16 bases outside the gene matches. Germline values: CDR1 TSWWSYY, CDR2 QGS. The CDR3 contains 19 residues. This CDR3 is CALGERRLLVLGDTGKLIF. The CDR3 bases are TGTGCTCTTGGGGAACGTCGCCTACTTGTACTGGGGGATACGGGGAAACTCATCTTT.

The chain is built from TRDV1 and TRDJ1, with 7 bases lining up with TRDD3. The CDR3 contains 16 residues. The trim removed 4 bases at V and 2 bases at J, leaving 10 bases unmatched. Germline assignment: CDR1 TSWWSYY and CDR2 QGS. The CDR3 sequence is CALGGRTGVQTDKLIF. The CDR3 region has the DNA TGTGCTCTTGGGGGTCGTACTGGGGTCCAAACCGATAAACTCATCTTT.

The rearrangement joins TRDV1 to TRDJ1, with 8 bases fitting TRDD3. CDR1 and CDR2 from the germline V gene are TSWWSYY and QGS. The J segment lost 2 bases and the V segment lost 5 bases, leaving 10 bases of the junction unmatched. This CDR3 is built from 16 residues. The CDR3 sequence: CALGIPVPGGTDKLIF. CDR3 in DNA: TGTGCTCTTGGGATTCCCGTACCTGGGGGAACCGATAAACTCATCTTT.

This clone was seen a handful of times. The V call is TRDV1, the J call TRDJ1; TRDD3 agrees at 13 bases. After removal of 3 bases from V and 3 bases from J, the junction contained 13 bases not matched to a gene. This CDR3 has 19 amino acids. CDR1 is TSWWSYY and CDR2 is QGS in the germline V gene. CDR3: CALGESLVLGDTWADKLIF. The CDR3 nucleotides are TGTGCTCTTGGGGAGTCCCTAGTACTGGGGGATACGTGGGCCGATAAACTCATCTTT.

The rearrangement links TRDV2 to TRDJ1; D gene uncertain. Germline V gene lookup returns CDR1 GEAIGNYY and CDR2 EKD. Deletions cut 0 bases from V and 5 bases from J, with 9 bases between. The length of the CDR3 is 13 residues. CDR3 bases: TGTGCCTGTGACACCGATCCGGGGGATAAACTCATCTTT. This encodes CACDTDPGDKLIF.

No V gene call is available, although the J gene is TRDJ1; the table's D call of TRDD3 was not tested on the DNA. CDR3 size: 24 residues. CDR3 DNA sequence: TGTGCTCTTGGGGAAAGGACCTCCCCTCCAGTACTGGGGGATACGCCCCGTAAGACCGATAAACTCATCTTT. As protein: CALGERTSPPVLGDTPRKTDKLIF.

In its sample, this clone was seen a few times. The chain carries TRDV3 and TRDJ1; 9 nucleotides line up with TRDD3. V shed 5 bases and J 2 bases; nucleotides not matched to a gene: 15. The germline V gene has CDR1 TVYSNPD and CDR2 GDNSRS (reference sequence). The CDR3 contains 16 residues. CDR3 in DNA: TGTGCCCCTGCCTTGGGGGGATACAAATGGACCGATAAACTCATCTTT. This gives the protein CAPALGGYKWTDKLIF.

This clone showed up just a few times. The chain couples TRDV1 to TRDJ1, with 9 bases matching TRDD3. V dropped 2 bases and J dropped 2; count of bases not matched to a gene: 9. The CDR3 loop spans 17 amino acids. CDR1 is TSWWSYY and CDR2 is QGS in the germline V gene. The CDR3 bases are TGTGCTCTTGGGGAAAGGGGGATACTGTATAGGACCGATAAACTCATCTTT. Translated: CALGERGILYRTDKLIF.

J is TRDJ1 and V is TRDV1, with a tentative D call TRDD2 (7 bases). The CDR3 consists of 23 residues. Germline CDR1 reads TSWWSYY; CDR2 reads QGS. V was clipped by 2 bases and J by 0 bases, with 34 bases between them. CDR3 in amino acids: CALGEGGGFLEIPPVRYTDKLIF. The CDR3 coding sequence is TGTGCTCTTGGGGAAGGGGGGGGCTTCCTAGAAATACCCCCAGTACGGTACACCGATAAACTCATCTTT.

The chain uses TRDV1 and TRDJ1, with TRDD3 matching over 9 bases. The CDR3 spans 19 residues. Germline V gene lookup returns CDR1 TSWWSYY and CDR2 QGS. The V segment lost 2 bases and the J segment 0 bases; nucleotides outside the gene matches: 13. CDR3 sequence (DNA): TGTGCTCTTGGGGAAGTATCGTCCGTCTACTGGGGGAACACCGATAAACTCATCTTT. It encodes CALGEVSSVYWGNTDKLIF.

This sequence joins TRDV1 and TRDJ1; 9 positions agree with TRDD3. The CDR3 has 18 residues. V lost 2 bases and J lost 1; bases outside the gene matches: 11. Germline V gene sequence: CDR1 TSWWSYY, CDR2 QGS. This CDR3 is CALGESSGGGYFTDKLIF. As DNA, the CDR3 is TGTGCTCTTGGGGAATCGTCGGGTGGGGGATATTTCACCGATAAACTCATCTTT.

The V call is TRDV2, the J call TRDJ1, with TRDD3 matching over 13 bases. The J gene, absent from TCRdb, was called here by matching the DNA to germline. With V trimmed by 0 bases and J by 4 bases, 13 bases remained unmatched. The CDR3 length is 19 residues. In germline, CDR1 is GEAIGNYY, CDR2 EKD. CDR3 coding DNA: TGTGCCTGTGACACCGCACTGGGGGATACGTTTTGGGTGGGCGATAAACTCATCTTT. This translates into CACDTALGDTFWVGDKLIF.

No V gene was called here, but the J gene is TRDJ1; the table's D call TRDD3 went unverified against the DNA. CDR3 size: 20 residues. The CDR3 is CALGEGLVLHGGYGTDKLIF. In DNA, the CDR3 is TGTGCTCTTGGGGAAGGCTTAGTCCTACACGGGGGATATGGAACCGATAAACTCATCTTT.